The 29 T cell receptor beta chains reported below all come from one sample, sequenced in a study of T cells after yellow fever vaccination. TCRdb redid the calling of the 5' RACE reads with MiXCR, one entry per CDR3 protein. Here the sample spans over 110,000 distinct CDR3 sequences, 7% to 9% being singletons. Material: CD4+ T cells sorted from PBMCs, obtained 5 days after the yellow fever booster vaccination. Receptors originate from a man under 40 who received the YFV17D yellow fever vaccine.

This clonotype has at least ten counts. The chain combines TRBV2 with TRBJ2-1, with D unclear. The CDR3 consists of 14 residues. V shed 6 bases and J shed 9 bases, with 18 bases lying between them. Looked up from germline, CDR1 is SNHLY and CDR2 is FYNNEI. The CDR3, as DNA: TGTGCCAGCAGGACCACGGAGTCAGCCCCTGAGCAGTTCTTC. This encodes CASRTTESAPEQFF.

This clonotype showed up many times. This sequence joins TRBV12-3 or TRBV12-4 and TRBJ2-7, with D perhaps TRBD2 (5 bases). V was cut by 7 bases and J by 4 bases, with 17 bases left in between. This CDR3 has 14 residues. CDR3 loop: CASKAGRKMYEQYF. DNA of the CDR3: TGTGCCAGCAAGGCGGGCCGAAAGATGTACGAGCAGTACTTC.

This clonotype was seen many times. This chain uses TRBV7-2 with TRBJ2-1; D ambiguous. Germline V gene data show CDR1 as SGHTA and CDR2 as FQGNSA. The CDR3 runs to 13 residues. Deletions cut 7 bases from V and 0 bases from J, with 7 bases between. CDR3 sequence reads: CASTRSSYNEQFF. The CDR3 DNA reads as TGTGCCAGCACTAGGAGCTCCTACAATGAGCAGTTCTTC. The full variable domain, completed using reference TRBV7-2 and TRBJ2-1, is GAGVSQSPSNKVTEKGKDVELRCDPISGHTALYWYRQSLGQGLEFLIYFQGNSAPDKSGLPSDRFSAERTGGSVSTLTIQRTQQEDSAVYLCASTRSSYNEQFFGPGTRLTVL.

This clonotype was seen repeatedly, ten times or more. The chain uses TRBV15 and TRBJ2-5; 9 nucleotides match TRBD2. The CDR3 extends over 15 amino acids. Germline V gene data show CDR1 as LNHNV and CDR2 as YYDKDF (reference sequence). V shed 1 base, J shed 5 bases, and the junction held 5 bases outside the gene matches. The CDR3, as DNA: TGTGCCACCAGCAGAGGCGGGGGGGAGTCCGAGACCCAGTACTTC. Its protein product is CATSRGGGESETQYF.

This clonotype was detected ten times or more. This chain uses TRBV11-2 with TRBJ2-3, with 7 positions matching TRBD1. V gave up 2 bases and J gave up 2 bases; unmatched junction bases: 13. This CDR3 is built from 18 residues. CDR1 is SGHAT and CDR2 is FQNNGV in the germline V gene. CDR3 sequence: CASSLLRGLFNSTDTQYF. The CDR3 DNA is TGTGCCAGCAGCTTACTGAGGGGGCTCTTTAACTCCACAGATACGCAGTATTTT.

This clonotype was seen repeatedly, ten times or more. The CDR3 protein is CASISGSRSETQYF. In DNA form, the CDR3 reads TGTGCCAGCATTAGCGGGAGTCGATCGGAGACCCAGTACTTC. J is TRBJ2-5 and V is TRBV6-7; 9 nucleotides line up with TRBD2. TRBV6-7 is marked as an open reading frame, function uncertain. With 7 bases clipped from V and 5 bases from J, the junction kept 8 bases outside the gene matches. The CDR3 is made up of 14 amino acids.

This clonotype was detected ten times or more. The V call is TRBV25-1, the J call TRBJ2-5; D perhaps matches TRBD1 (5 bases). Trimming left V 1 base short and J 5 bases short, with 11 bases between. Per the germline V gene, CDR1 is MGHDK and CDR2 is SYGVNS. The CDR3 is 14 amino acids. The CDR3 sequence: CASSEFWGGETQYF. The CDR3 bases are TGTGCCAGCAGTGAATTTTGGGGCGGCGAGACCCAGTACTTC.

This clonotype was counted only a few times. V is TRBV7-2 and J is TRBJ2-5, with D unclear. The CDR3 runs to 14 residues. From germline, CDR1 is SGHTA and CDR2 FQGNSA. V was trimmed by 4 bases and J by 4 bases, leaving 13 bases between them. The CDR3 DNA follows: TGTGCCAGCAGCTACCGGTCCCGCACAGAGACCCAGTACTTC. This codes for CASSYRSRTETQYF. Filled out from reference TRBV7-2 and TRBJ2-5, the complete variable domain reads GAGVSQSPSNKVTEKGKDVELRCDPISGHTALYWYRQSLGQGLEFLIYFQGNSAPDKSGLPSDRFSAERTGGSVSTLTIQRTQQEDSAVYLCASSYRSRTETQYFGPGTRLLVL.

The V and J genes are TRBV29-1 and TRBJ2-5, with TRBD1 matching 9 bases. Germline V CDR1 and CDR2: SQVTM, ANQGSEA. This CDR3 has 14 amino acids. The junction had 8 bases not matched to a gene; V was cut back by 3 bases and J by 6 bases. The CDR3 spells CSVDGRTGAKTQYF. The CDR3 DNA follows: TGCAGCGTTGATGGACGGACAGGGGCGAAGACCCAGTACTTC.

This clonotype came up a few times. The rearrangement uses TRBV7-6 and TRBJ2-1, with D perhaps TRBD1 (6 bases). Germline-derived CDR1 and CDR2 are SGHVS and FNYEAQ. The V end was cut by 3 bases, the J end by 3 bases, with 12 bases between. This CDR3 has 15 amino acids. The DNA of the CDR3 is TGTGCCAGCAGCTTTTTAGGGGGATTCTACAATGAGCAGTTCTTC. This encodes CASSFLGGFYNEQFF.

This clonotype was observed many times. The V call is TRBV20-1, the J call TRBJ2-1; a weak D match, TRBD2 (6 bases). This CDR3 spans 14 amino acids. With 6 bases removed from V and 1 base from J, the gap between germline ends came to 13 bases. Per germline, CDR1 DFQATT and CDR2 SNEGSKA (reference sequence). In DNA, the CDR3 is TGCAGTGCCTCGGACTATCGGTCCTACAATGAGCAGTTCTTC. Amino acid sequence: CSASDYRSYNEQFF.

The rearrangement joins TRBV18 to TRBJ2-7; possible D gene TRBD1, 5 bases. Deletions cut 6 bases from V and 2 bases from J, with 14 bases between. Per germline, CDR1 KGHSH and CDR2 LQKENI. The CDR3 covers 14 residues. The CDR3 sequence: CASSLGAQTYEQYF. In DNA form, the CDR3 reads TGTGCCAGCTCTTTAGGGGCTCAGACCTACGAGCAGTACTTC. Drawing the rest from reference TRBV18 and TRBJ2-7, the complete variable domain is NAGVMQNPRHLVRRRGQEARLRCSPMKGHSHVYWYRQLPEEGLKFMVYLQKENIIDESGMPKERFSAEFPKEGPSILRIQQVVRGDSAAYFCASSLGAQTYEQYFGPGTRLTVT.

The chain carries TRBV6-2 or TRBV6-3 and TRBJ2-1, with 9 bases lining up with TRBD2. The CDR3 runs to 15 residues. V was pared by 0 bases and J by 9 bases, with 6 bases of the junction left unmatched. CDR1 and CDR2 (germline): MNHEY, SVGEGT. The CDR3 bases are TGTGCCAGCAGTTACTCTGGGACTAGCTTTGGTGAGCAGTTCTTC. It yields the protein CASSYSGTSFGEQFF.

This clonotype was recorded at least ten times. V and J are TRBV18 and TRBJ2-3, with D maybe TRBD2 (6 bases). The CDR3 consists of 16 residues. V lost 8 bases and J lost 0, with 18 bases in between. Looked up from germline, CDR1 is KGHSH and CDR2 is LQKENI. The CDR3 region is CASRQGTYLSTDTQYF. Written as DNA, the CDR3 is TGTGCCAGCCGACAAGGGACTTACCTGAGCACAGATACGCAGTATTTT.

This clonotype was seen repeatedly, ten times or more. Here the CDR3 reads CASSSPGGEPYF. The DNA of the CDR3 is TGTGCCAGCAGCTCCCCCGGGGGGGAACCGTACTTC. V is TRBV7-2 and J is TRBJ2-7, with 8 nucleotides matching TRBD2. This CDR3 has 12 residues. Trimming removed 4 bases from V and 12 bases from J; junction bases left unmatched: 8. Germline V lookup: CDR1 SGHTA, CDR2 FQGNSA.

In this sample, this clonotype turned up many times. This rearrangement joins TRBV2 to TRBJ2-1, with 11 positions matching TRBD1. The junction had 1 base not matched to a gene; V was cut back by 4 bases and J by 2 bases. Germline V gene sequence: CDR1 SNHLY, CDR2 FYNNEI. This CDR3 comprises 15 residues. CDR3 DNA: TGTGCCAGCAGTGCGGACAGGGGGCCCTACAATGAGCAGTTCTTC. Amino acid sequence: CASSADRGPYNEQFF.

This clonotype was observed many times. The chain links TRBV5-1 to TRBJ1-5, with D perhaps matching TRBD1 (5 bases). Germline V gene data show CDR1 as SGHRS and CDR2 as YFSETQ. V was pared by 0 bases and J by 4 bases, with 8 bases between. The CDR3 has 14 residues. DNA for the CDR3: TGCGCCAGCAGCTTGGCCAGGGTTAATCAGCCCCAGCATTTT. Translated, it gives CASSLARVNQPQHF.

Of note for this clonotype: The conserved phenylalanine or tryptophan is not found at the CDR3 terminus, so this likely reflects a read error. V gene TRBV9 combines with J gene TRBJ2-1; D is uncertain. The germline gives CDR1 SGDLS, CDR2 YYNGEE. The CDR3 sequence is 14 residues long. V lost 3 bases, J lost 8 bases, and 15 bases lay in between. CDR3 loop: CASSATLELDEQFL. CDR3 coding DNA: TGTGCCAGCAGCGCTACCCTTGAACTCGATGAGCAGTTCCTC.

This clonotype was observed at least ten times. The chain links TRBV20-1 to TRBJ2-5, with TRBD2 identical over 8 bases. V shed 5 bases and J 5 bases; nucleotides not matched to a gene: 7. This CDR3 comprises 13 residues. The germline V gene encodes CDR1 DFQATT and CDR2 SNEGSKA (reference sequence). The CDR3 loop is CSARRLATETQYF. DNA for the CDR3: TGCAGTGCTCGACGACTAGCGACCGAGACCCAGTACTTC.

This clonotype came up many times. The chain recombines TRBV9 with TRBJ2-5, with TRBD1 matching 9 bases. The J segment lost 5 bases and the V segment lost 2 bases, leaving 1 base of the junction unmatched. The CDR3 is 13 amino acids. Germline CDR1 SGDLS, CDR2 YYNGEE. The CDR3 spells CASSVDRGETQYF. CDR3 nucleotide sequence: TGTGCCAGCAGCGTTGACAGGGGGGAGACCCAGTACTTC.

In this sample, this clonotype turned up many times. The chain employs TRBV7-2 and TRBJ2-7, with 7 bases aligning to TRBD2. Germline CDR1 SGHTA, CDR2 FQGNSA. Germline trimming cut 4 bases from V and 3 bases from J; bases unmatched to any gene: 9. The CDR3 extends over 15 amino acids. Here the CDR3 reads CASSSGVAGYYEQYF. The CDR3 DNA sequence: TGTGCCAGCAGCTCGGGAGTAGCGGGTTACTACGAGCAGTACTTC.

This chain connects TRBV4-2 to TRBJ2-5; D remains unclear. The CDR3 extends over 13 amino acids. Germline values: CDR1 LGHNA, CDR2 YNFKEQ. The V and J ends lost 0 bases and 5 bases respectively, with 7 bases between them. This CDR3 reads CASSQDERETQYF. CDR3 DNA sequence: TGTGCCAGCAGCCAAGACGAACGCGAGACCCAGTACTTC.

This clonotype was seen repeatedly, ten times or more. The V call is TRBV10-2, the J call TRBJ2-7, with 7 bases fitting TRBD2. Germline-derived CDR1 and CDR2 are WSHSY and SAAADI. CDR3 length: 15 residues. With V trimmed by 7 bases and J by 1 base, 10 bases remained unmatched. The CDR3 DNA follows: TGCGCCAGCACCTTCTTGGCGGGAGCTTCCTACGAGCAGTACTTC. This sequence encodes CASTFLAGASYEQYF.

The rearrangement uses TRBV5-1 and TRBJ2-2; D is unresolved. CDR1 is SGHRS, CDR2 YFSETQ, per germline. The germline V and J ends were trimmed by 4 bases and 0 bases, with 13 bases remaining between them. This CDR3 comprises 16 residues. CDR3: CASSRGGSANTGELFF. The CDR3 coding sequence is TGCGCCAGCAGCCGAGGCGGCAGTGCGAACACCGGGGAGCTGTTTTTT.

This clonotype was observed many times. J is TRBJ2-3 and V is TRBV7-9, with 7 bases that match TRBD1. The germline CDR1 and CDR2 sequences are SEHNR and FQNEAQ (reference sequence). The V gene end was trimmed by 5 bases and the J gene end by 4 bases; junction bases not matched to a gene: 3. This CDR3 contains 13 residues. The CDR3 region is CASSPQGADTQYF. CDR3 sequence (DNA): TGTGCCAGCAGCCCTCAGGGGGCAGATACGCAGTATTTT.

This clonotype was counted many times. CDR3 nucleotides: TGTGCCAGCAGCTTGGAGCGTGGGGAGACCCAGTACTTC. As protein: CASSLERGETQYF. The chain links TRBV5-5 to TRBJ2-5; D not certain. Germline values: CDR1 SGHKS, CDR2 YYEKEE (reference sequence). The V gene lost 0 bases and the J gene lost 5 bases, with 8 bases spanning the gap. The CDR3 consists of 13 residues.

This clonotype was found once. This sequence may be a read error, since a much larger clone differs from it by one base. V is TRBV5-5 and J is TRBJ1-4; tentatively, D is TRBD1 (5 bases). Trimming removed 8 bases from V and 6 bases from J, with 14 bases in between. Germline V gives CDR1 SGHKS, CDR2 YYEKEE (reference sequence). The CDR3 is 13 residues long. CDR3 sequence (DNA): TGTGCCAGTAAACGGGGGTTGGATGAAAAACTGTTTTTT. Encoded protein: CASKRGLDEKLFF.

This clonotype occurred many times. The chain combines TRBV11-2 with TRBJ2-7; D not resolved. The V gene lost 0 bases and the J gene lost 3 bases, with 9 bases spanning the gap. The CDR3 is made up of 14 amino acids. Germline CDR1 reads SGHAT; CDR2 reads FQNNGV. CDR3 coding DNA: TGTGCCAGCAGCTTAGATCTCCAGCGCTACGAGCAGTACTTC. This encodes CASSLDLQRYEQYF.

A word on this clonotype: A much larger clone differs by one base, so this may be a read error. The chain has TRBV5-8 and TRBJ1-5; D call uncertain. In germline, CDR1 is SGHTS, CDR2 YDEGEE. Trimming stripped 5 bases from V and 3 bases from J, with 9 bases between. This CDR3 has 13 amino acids. This CDR3 reads CASSSHHNQPQHF. The CDR3 coding sequence is TGTGCCAGCAGTTCTCACCACAATCAGCCCCAGCATTTT.